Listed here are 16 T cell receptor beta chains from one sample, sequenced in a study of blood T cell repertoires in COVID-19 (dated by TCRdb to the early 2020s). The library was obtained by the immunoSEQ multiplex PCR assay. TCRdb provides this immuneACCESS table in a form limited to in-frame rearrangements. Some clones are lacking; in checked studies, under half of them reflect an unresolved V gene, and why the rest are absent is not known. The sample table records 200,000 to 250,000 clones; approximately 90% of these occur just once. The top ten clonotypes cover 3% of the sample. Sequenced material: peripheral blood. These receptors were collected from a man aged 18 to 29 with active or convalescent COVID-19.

For the CDR3, the DNA is TGTGCCAGCAGGGTCTCTAGCGGGAGCACGGGGGAGCAGTACTTC. Its protein product is CASRVSSGSTGEQYF. J is TRBJ2-7 and V is TRBV2, with TRBD2 matching 10 bases. The CDR3 extends over 15 amino acids. V shed 6 bases and J 7 bases; nucleotides not matched to a gene: 12. CDR1 is SNHLY and CDR2 is FYNNEI in the germline V gene.

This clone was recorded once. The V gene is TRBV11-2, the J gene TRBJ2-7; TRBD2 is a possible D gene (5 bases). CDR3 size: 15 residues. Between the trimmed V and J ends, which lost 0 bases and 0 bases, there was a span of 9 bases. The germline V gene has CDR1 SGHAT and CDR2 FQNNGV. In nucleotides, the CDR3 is TGTGCCAGCAGCTTAGAGGCGGGCTTCTCCTACGAGCAGTACTTC. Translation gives CASSLEAGFSYEQYF.

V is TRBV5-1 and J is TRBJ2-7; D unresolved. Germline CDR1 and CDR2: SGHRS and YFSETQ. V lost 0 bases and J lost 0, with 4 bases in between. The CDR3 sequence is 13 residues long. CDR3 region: CASSLGSSYEQYF. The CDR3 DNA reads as TGCGCCAGCAGCTTGGGTAGCTCCTACGAGCAGTACTTC.

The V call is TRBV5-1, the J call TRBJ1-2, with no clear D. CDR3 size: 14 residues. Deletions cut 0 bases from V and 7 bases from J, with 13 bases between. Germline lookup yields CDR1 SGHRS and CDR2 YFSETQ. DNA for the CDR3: TGCGCCAGCAGCTTGGAACAGCATGTGGGTGGCTACACCTTC. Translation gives CASSLEQHVGGYTF.

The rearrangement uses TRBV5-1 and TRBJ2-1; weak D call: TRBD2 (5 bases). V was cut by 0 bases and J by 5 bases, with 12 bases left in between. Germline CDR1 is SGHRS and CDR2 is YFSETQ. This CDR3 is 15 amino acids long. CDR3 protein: CASSLGAGTNNEQFF. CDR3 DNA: TGCGCCAGCAGCTTGGGCGCGGGTACAAACAATGAGCAGTTCTTC.

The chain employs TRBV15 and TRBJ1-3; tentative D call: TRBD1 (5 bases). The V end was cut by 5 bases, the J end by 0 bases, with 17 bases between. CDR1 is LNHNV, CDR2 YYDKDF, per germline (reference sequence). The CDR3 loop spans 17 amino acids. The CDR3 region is CATSPPTRGSSGNTIYF. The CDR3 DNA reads TGTGCCACCAGCCCTCCTACCCGGGGGAGCTCTGGAAACACCATATATTTT.

CDR3 region: CAWRDAGGSSYEQYF. The CDR3, as DNA: TGTGCCTGGAGGGACGCAGGGGGCTCATCCTACGAGCAGTACTTC. The chain has TRBV30 and TRBJ2-7, with TRBD1 matching 8 bases. The CDR3 length is 15 residues. Germline lookup yields CDR1 GTSNPN and CDR2 SVGIG (reference sequence). Trimming removed 3 bases from V and 1 base from J; junction bases left unmatched: 8.

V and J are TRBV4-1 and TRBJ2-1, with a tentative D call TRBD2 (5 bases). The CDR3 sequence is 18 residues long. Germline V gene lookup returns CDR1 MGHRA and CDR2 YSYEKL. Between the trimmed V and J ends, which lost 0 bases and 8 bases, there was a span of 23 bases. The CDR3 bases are TGCGCCAGCAGCCAAGAAGCCCGGGATAGCGCCCAATCATATGAGCAGTTCTTC. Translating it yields CASSQEARDSAQSYEQFF.

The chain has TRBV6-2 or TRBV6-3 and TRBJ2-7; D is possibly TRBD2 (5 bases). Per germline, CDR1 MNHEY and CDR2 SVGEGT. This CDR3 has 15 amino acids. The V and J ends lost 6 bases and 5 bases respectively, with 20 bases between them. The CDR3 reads CASSPAGPLGDEQYF. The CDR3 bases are TGTGCCAGCAGCCCCGCCGGGCCGCTCGGGGACGAGCAGTACTTC.

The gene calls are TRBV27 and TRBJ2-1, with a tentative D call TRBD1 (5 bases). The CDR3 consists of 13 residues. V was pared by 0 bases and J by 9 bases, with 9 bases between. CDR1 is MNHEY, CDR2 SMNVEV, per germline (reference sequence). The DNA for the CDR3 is TGTGCCAGCAGTTTATCAGGGGCCGTTGAGCAGTTCTTC. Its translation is CASSLSGAVEQFF.

CDR3 loop: CASSLTGTGPYEQYF. In DNA, the CDR3 is TGTGCCAGCAGCTTAACCGGGACAGGACCCTACGAGCAGTACTTC. This rearrangement joins TRBV7-3 to TRBJ2-7, with TRBD1 matching 8 bases. V was pared by 0 bases and J by 2 bases, with 3 bases of the junction left unmatched. The CDR3 runs 15 residues. Germline V gives CDR1 SGHTA, CDR2 FQGTGA.

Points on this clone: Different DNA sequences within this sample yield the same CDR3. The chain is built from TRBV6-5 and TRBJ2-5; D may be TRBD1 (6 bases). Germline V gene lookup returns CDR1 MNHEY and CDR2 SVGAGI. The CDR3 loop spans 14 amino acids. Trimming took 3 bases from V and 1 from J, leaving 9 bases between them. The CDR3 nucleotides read TGTGCCAGCAGTTATTCCAGGGGCCAAGAGACCCAGTACTTC. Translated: CASSYSRGQETQYF.

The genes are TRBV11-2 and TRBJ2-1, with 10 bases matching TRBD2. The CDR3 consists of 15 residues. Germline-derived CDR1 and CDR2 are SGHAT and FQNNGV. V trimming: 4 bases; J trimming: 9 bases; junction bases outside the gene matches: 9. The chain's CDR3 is CASSSLAGMAIEQFF. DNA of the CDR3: TGTGCCAGCAGCTCACTAGCGGGGATGGCAATTGAGCAGTTCTTC.

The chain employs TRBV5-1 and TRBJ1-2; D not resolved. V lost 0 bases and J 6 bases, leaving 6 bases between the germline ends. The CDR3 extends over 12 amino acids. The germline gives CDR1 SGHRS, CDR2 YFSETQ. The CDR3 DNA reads TGCGCCAGCAGCTTGGATGGAGATGGCTACACCTTC. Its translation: CASSLDGDGYTF.

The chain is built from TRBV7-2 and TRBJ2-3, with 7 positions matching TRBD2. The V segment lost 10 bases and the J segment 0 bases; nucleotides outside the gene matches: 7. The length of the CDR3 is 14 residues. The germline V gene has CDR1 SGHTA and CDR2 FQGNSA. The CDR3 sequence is CATTGRGSTDTQYF. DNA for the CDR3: TGTGCCACCACTGGGAGGGGCAGCACAGATACGCAGTATTTT.

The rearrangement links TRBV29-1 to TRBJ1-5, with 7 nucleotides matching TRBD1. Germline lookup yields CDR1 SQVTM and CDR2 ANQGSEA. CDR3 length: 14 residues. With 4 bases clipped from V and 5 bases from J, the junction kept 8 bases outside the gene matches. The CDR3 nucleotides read TGCAGCGTTGGGGCGGGAGGGGGCCATCAGCCCCAGCATTTT. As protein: CSVGAGGGHQPQHF.